This T cell receptor (beta chain) was documented in a study of cytomegalovirus exposure and HLA in healthy donors. In regard to this clone: As yet, its antigen is unknown.

Study-level findings and limits: Reported results showed that the classifier diagnosed cytomegalovirus status with high specificity and sensitivity. Later analysis suggested most CMV-associated TCR beta chains were HLA-restricted.

A multiplex PCR was run with 60 Vbeta primers and 13 Jbeta primers. The data were produced by immunoSEQ multiplex PCR, yet TCRdb's version contains in-frame clones alone and is incomplete. Found here are 150,000 to 200,000 clones, 75% to 80% of them singletons; the top ten hold about 6.4%. The sequenced sample was PBMCs. The clonotype originates from a man aged 40-49 years in good health and CMV-seropositive.

The CDR3 loop is CASSPLSGANEAFF. As DNA, the CDR3 is TGCGCCAGCAGCCCTCTCTCAGGGGCTAATGAAGCTTTCTTT. The chain joins TRBV5-1 to TRBJ1-1; perhaps TRBD1 as D (6 bases). V lost 4 bases, J lost 7 bases, and 17 bases lay in between. The CDR3 sequence is 14 residues long. Germline CDR1 SGHRS, CDR2 YFSETQ.